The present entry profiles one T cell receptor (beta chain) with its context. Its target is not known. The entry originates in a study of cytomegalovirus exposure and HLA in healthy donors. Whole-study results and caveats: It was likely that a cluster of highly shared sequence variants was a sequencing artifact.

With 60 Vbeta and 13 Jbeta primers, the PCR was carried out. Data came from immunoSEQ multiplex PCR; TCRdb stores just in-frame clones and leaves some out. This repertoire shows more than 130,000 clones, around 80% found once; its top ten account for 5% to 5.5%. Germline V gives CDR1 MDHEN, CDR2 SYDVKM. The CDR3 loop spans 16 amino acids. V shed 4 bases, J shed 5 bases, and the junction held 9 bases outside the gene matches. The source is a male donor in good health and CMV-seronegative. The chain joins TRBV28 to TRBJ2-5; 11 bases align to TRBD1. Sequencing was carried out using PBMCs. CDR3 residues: CASSSTDRGLRETQYF. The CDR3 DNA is TGTGCCAGCAGTTCCACGGACAGGGGGCTTCGGGAGACCCAGTACTTC.